This TCR beta chain was profiled in a study of OX40 agonist ivuxolimab in advanced cancers. For context, the study as a whole: Ivuxolimab was a fully human IgG2 agonistic monoclonal antibody targeting the costimulatory receptor OX40 (CD134). Patients were allowed to have had prior anti-PD-1, anti-PD-L1 or anti-CTLA-4 therapy, and around two fifths of the dose-escalation patients had been treated with checkpoint inhibitors. Partial responses occurred in three dose-escalation patients, of whom one had hepatocellular carcinoma and two had cutaneous melanoma. The point of sequencing TCRbeta in the periphery was to test whether ivuxolimab changed TCR sequence diversity and drove clonal T-cell expansion. Among the roughly 52 dose-escalation patients, around 20 had hepatocellular carcinoma, 15 or so melanoma, 9 renal cell carcinoma and 9 head and neck cancer. Intravenous ivuxolimab was administered to patients every 2 weeks at six dose levels: 0.01, 0.1, 0.3, 1.5, 3 and 10 mg/kg. In the dose-escalation cohort, approximately 82% of patients were male, and the mean age was approximately 64 years, with a range of about 23 to 85. The monotherapy dose-escalation portion (N of about 50 patients) of the phase I ivuxolimab trial is reported in the paper.

Patients with a history of autoimmune disease or receiving systemic immunosuppression were excluded from the trial. Peripheral blood for TCR sequencing was collected from all dose cohorts at baseline, on cycle 4 day 1, and on cycle 7 day 1. Samples came from an open-label, multicenter, first-in-human phase I dose-escalation trial of ivuxolimab. Adults with locally advanced or metastatic melanoma, renal cell carcinoma, hepatocellular carcinoma or head and neck squamous cell carcinoma were enrolled in the trial. Before TCR sequencing, CD4+ T cells and CD8+ T cells from peripheral blood were sorted into separate populations. What the study reported, not specific to this receptor: At doses of 0.1 to 3.0 mg/kg, clonal expansion of both CD4+ and CD8+ blood T cells was observed from baseline to week 6. Low levels of normalized T-cell clonal expansion were also seen in some patients who did not respond. After ivuxolimab, CD8+ T cells had more expanded clones than CD4+ T cells on average. Antigen specificity was not determined for the clonally expanded peripheral T cells. In partial responders in the 0.1-3.0 mg/kg groups, normalized peripheral clonal expansion was found to be among the lowest, especially among CD8+ T cells.

The junction carries 14 bases between V and J, which are trimmed by 1 base and 0 bases respectively. The germline V gene supplies CDR1 SGDLS and CDR2 YYNGEE. Spanning cysteine to phenylalanine, the CDR3 consists of 17 amino acids. Just the 51-base CDR3 DNA is kept, in frame starting at base 1. To sequence the TCRbeta CDR3 region, genomic DNA was isolated from the sorted cells. The immunoSEQ Assay was used for sequencing of TCRbeta CDR3 regions. TCRdb obtained this table from immuneACCESS and retained in-frame rearrangements with V and J assigned. These tables miss some clones; where compared with another copy, unresolved V genes account for less than half of the shortfall, and the remainder is unexplained. The sample table records around 38,000 clones; 86% of these occur just once. The ten largest make up roughly an eighth of the sample. Concerning this clone: Its specific antigen is unknown. Base qualities were left out, and no much larger clone turns up one base away.

The V and J segments used are TRBV9 and TRBJ2-1; the D gene is unclear. Material: CD4+ or CD8+ T cells sorted from blood, obtained in a trial of the OX40 agonist ivuxolimab. The receptor's source is an adult with an advanced solid tumor such as melanoma, head and neck, liver or kidney cancer. The nucleotides read TGTGCCAGCAGCGTAAGCCGACTGCTGAGCTCCTACAATGAGCAGTTCTTC. The translation is CASSVSRLLSSYNEQFF.